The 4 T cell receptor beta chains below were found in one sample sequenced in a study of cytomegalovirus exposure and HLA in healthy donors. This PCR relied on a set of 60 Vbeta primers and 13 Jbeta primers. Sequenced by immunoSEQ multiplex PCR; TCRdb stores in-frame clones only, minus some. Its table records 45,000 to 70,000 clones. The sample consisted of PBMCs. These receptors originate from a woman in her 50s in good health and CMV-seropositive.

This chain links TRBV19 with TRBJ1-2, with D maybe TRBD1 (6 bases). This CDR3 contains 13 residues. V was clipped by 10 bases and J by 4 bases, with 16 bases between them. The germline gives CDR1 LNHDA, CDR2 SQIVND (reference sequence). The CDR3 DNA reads TGTGCCACTCGACAGGCAGGCAGCTATGGCTACACCTTC. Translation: CATRQAGSYGYTF.

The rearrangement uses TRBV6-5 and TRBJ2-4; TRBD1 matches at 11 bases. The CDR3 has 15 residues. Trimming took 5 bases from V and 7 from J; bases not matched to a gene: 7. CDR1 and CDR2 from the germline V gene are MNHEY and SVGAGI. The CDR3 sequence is CASSPGTGGRNIQYF. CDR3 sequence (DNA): TGTGCCAGCAGTCCTGGGACAGGGGGAAGGAACATTCAGTACTTC.

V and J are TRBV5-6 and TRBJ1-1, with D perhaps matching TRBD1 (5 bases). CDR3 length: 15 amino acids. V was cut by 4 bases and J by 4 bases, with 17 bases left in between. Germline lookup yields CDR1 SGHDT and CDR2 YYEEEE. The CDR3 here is CASSEAGGSVTEAFF. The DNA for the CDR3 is TGTGCCAGCAGCGAGGCGGGGGGGAGCGTCACTGAAGCTTTCTTT.

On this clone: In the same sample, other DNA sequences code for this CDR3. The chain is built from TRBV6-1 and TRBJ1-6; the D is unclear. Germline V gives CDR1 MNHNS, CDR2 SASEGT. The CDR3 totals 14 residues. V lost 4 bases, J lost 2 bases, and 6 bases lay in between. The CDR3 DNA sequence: TGTGCCAGCAGTGCGGGTCCCTATAATTCACCCCTCCACTTT. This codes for CASSAGPYNSPLHF.